These 25 T cell receptor beta chains were all obtained from the same sample, sequenced in a study of T cells in Graves' hyperthyroidism and ophthalmopathy. From RNA transcripts, TCR beta CDR3 regions were amplified. Using the HTBI primer set, a first-round RT-PCR was run on the TCR CDR3. TCRdb re-analysed the multiplex PCR reads in MiXCR, keeping a single row per CDR3 protein. The table includes 300,000 or so distinct CDR3 sequences, roughly a fifth detected once. Sequencing was carried out using blood. Receptors were obtained from a woman aged 45-59 years with Graves' hyperthyroidism.

This clonotype was counted at least ten times. V usage is TRBV7-9 and J usage is TRBJ1-5, with D unclear. Germline values: CDR1 SEHNR, CDR2 FQNEAQ (reference sequence). The CDR3 has 13 residues. V was pared by 5 bases and J by 5 bases, with 10 bases between. CDR3 DNA: TGTGCCAGCAGCCTCTGGGCCGATCAGCCCCAGCATTTT. Residues: CASSLWADQPQHF.

This clonotype was recorded many times. The chain employs TRBV2 and TRBJ2-5; TRBD2 might be the D (5 bases). Germline values: CDR1 SNHLY, CDR2 FYNNEI. This CDR3 has 15 residues. V lost 6 bases to trimming and J lost 3 bases, with 17 bases between them. Written as DNA, the CDR3 is TGTGCCAGCAGCCTGAGAGGGCTAGAGGAAGAGACCCAGTACTTC. Translated: CASSLRGLEEETQYF. The full variable domain, rest sourced from reference TRBV2 and TRBJ2-5, is EPEVTQTPSHQVTQMGQEVILRCVPISNHLYFYWYRQILGQKVEFLVSFYNNEISEKSEIFDDQFSVERPDGSNFTLKIRSTKLEDSAMYFCASSLRGLEEETQYFGPGTRLLVL.

This clonotype was found many times. The V and J genes are TRBV29-1 and TRBJ2-3, with D perhaps matching TRBD2 (7 bases). Germline CDR1 is SQVTM and CDR2 is ANQGSEA. Deletions cut 0 bases from V and 1 base from J, with 11 bases between. This CDR3 comprises 15 residues. The CDR3 region is CSVEEGGTRTDTQYF. The CDR3 DNA follows: TGCAGCGTTGAAGAGGGGGGGACACGCACAGATACGCAGTATTTT.

The gene calls are TRBV30 and TRBJ2-3; D tentatively reads TRBD1 or TRBD2 (5 bases each). V was shortened by 4 bases and J by 6 bases, with 8 bases between the two germline ends. CDR1 is GTSNPN, CDR2 SVGIG, per germline (reference sequence). CDR3 length: 11 amino acids. The CDR3 spells CAWTWGDTQYF. DNA for the CDR3: TGTGCCTGGACATGGGGGGATACGCAGTATTTT.

The gene calls are TRBV11-3 and TRBJ2-5; TRBD2 matches 14 bases. V shed 4 bases and J 5 bases; nucleotides not matched to a gene: 6. This CDR3 is built from 16 residues. Per the germline V gene, CDR1 is SGHNT and CDR2 is YENEEA. The CDR3 protein is CASSSGTSGSRETQYF. Written as DNA, the CDR3 is TGTGCCAGCAGCTCAGGGACTAGCGGGAGCAGGGAGACCCAGTACTTC.

At least ten counts were recorded for this clonotype. The gene calls are TRBV20-1 and TRBJ1-2; D gene unclear. There are 14 residues in the CDR3. The germline V and J ends were trimmed by 5 bases and 2 bases, with 15 bases remaining between them. The V gene's germline CDR1 is DFQATT and CDR2 SNEGSKA (reference sequence). The CDR3 reads CSAQVLRRNYGYTF. The CDR3 nucleotides are TGCAGTGCTCAGGTCTTAAGACGGAACTATGGCTACACCTTC.

The chain employs TRBV12-3 or TRBV12-4 and TRBJ2-7, with TRBD2 matching over 9 bases. V trimming: 11 bases; J trimming: 0 bases; junction bases outside the gene matches: 11. This CDR3 contains 15 residues. In DNA form, the CDR3 reads TGTGCCGGCTTGGCTAGCGGGGTTAGCTCCTACGAGCAGTACTTC. Amino acid sequence: CAGLASGVSSYEQYF.

This clonotype was counted at least ten times. V and J are TRBV20-1 and TRBJ2-5; unclear D gene. Per the germline V gene, CDR1 is DFQATT and CDR2 is SNEGSKA (reference sequence). This CDR3 spans 10 amino acids. V lost 2 bases, J lost 5 bases, and 3 bases lay in between. The CDR3 DNA sequence: TGCAGTGCTAGAAAGGAGACCCAGTACTTC. Translated, it gives CSARKETQYF.

This clonotype has only a few counts. The V call is TRBV5-4, the J call TRBJ2-3; the D is unclear. Per germline, CDR1 SGHNT and CDR2 YYREEE (reference sequence). V was trimmed by 5 bases and J by 1 base, leaving 14 bases between them. This CDR3 has 15 residues. The DNA for the CDR3 is TGTGCCAGCAGATTGATTCGTCCTCGCACAGATACGCAGTATTTT. Amino acid sequence: CASRLIRPRTDTQYF.

J is TRBJ1-5 and V is TRBV20-1; no clear D. CDR1 is DFQATT, CDR2 SNEGSKA, per germline (reference sequence). CDR3 length: 11 amino acids. V lost 5 bases and J 5 bases, leaving 7 bases between the germline ends. As DNA, the CDR3 is TGCAGTGCTGCAGGTGATCAGCCCCAGCATTTT. Encoded protein: CSAAGDQPQHF.

This clonotype came up many times. The V gene is TRBV7-8, the J gene TRBJ2-1; TRBD2 agrees at 8 bases. The trim removed 8 bases at V and 7 bases at J, leaving 7 bases unmatched. The CDR3 consists of 13 residues. Germline lookup yields CDR1 SGHVS and CDR2 FQNEAQ. CDR3 loop: CASAGLAANEQFF. CDR3 nucleotide sequence: TGTGCCAGCGCCGGACTAGCTGCTAATGAGCAGTTCTTC.

In this sample, this clonotype turned up a few times. The V gene is TRBV5-1, the J gene TRBJ2-6; D might be TRBD2 (6 bases). V was trimmed by 4 bases and J by 0 bases, leaving 14 bases between them. The length of the CDR3 is 17 residues. Germline CDR1 reads SGHRS; CDR2 reads YFSETQ. CDR3 residues: CASSPTGLSSGANVLTF. The CDR3 bases are TGCGCCAGCAGCCCCACGGGACTCAGCTCTGGGGCCAACGTCCTGACTTTC.

By frequency in the sample, this clonotype is medium-sized (0.01 to 0.1%). The chain uses TRBV2 and TRBJ2-5; no clear D. Germline V gives CDR1 SNHLY, CDR2 FYNNEI. The CDR3 extends over 14 amino acids. Trimming took 2 bases from V and 0 from J, leaving 7 bases between them. In DNA form, the CDR3 reads TGTGCCAGCAGTGAATACGGCTACCAAGAGACCCAGTACTTC. Its translation is CASSEYGYQETQYF.

This clonotype was counted many times. J is TRBJ1-2 and V is TRBV6-1; D might be TRBD1 (6 bases). The CDR3 sequence is 17 residues long. Germline V gene sequence: CDR1 MNHNS, CDR2 SASEGT. V lost 3 bases and J lost 7, with 24 bases in between. The CDR3: CASSDGTRVGSGSGYTF. In DNA form, the CDR3 reads TGTGCCAGCAGTGACGGGACACGTGTCGGAAGCGGTTCTGGCTACACCTTC.

The chain links TRBV12-3 or TRBV12-4 to TRBJ1-5; no definite D call. This CDR3 is built from 17 residues. The V end lost 1 base, the J end lost 0 bases, and 13 bases lay between the germline ends. The CDR3 protein is CASSLEAGSYSNQPQHF. In DNA, the CDR3 is TGTGCCAGCAGTTTAGAGGCAGGCTCCTATAGCAATCAGCCCCAGCATTTT.

This clonotype turned up a few times. A read error may be the cause here, since a much bigger clone is one base away. This chain connects TRBV2 to TRBJ2-1; D is uncertain. The CDR3 is 13 amino acids. V gave up 4 bases and J gave up 8 bases, with 12 bases separating them. Germline V gene data show CDR1 as SNHLY and CDR2 as FYNNEI. CDR3 in amino acids: CASSVVVGDEQFF. The CDR3 DNA reads as TGTGCCAGCAGTGTGGTAGTTGGCGATGAGCAGTTCTTC.

This clonotype was found many times. V gene TRBV11-2 combines with J gene TRBJ1-1, with D unresolved. The V end lost 3 bases, the J end lost 3 bases, and 8 bases lay between the germline ends. The germline CDR1 and CDR2 sequences are SGHAT and FQNNGV. The CDR3 spans 13 residues. The CDR3 region has the DNA TGTGCCAGCAGCTTCCGACCCGACACTGAAGCTTTCTTT. Translation: CASSFRPDTEAFF.

At least ten counts were recorded for this clonotype. The V and J genes are TRBV5-6 and TRBJ1-1, with D unclear. V was shortened by 7 bases and J by 5 bases, with 12 bases between the two germline ends. Germline V gene lookup returns CDR1 SGHDT and CDR2 YYEEEE. The CDR3 covers 12 residues. The chain's CDR3 is CASHTWDTEAFF. In DNA, the CDR3 is TGTGCCAGCCATACTTGGGATACTGAAGCTTTCTTT. Using reference TRBV5-6 and TRBJ1-1 for the parts outside the CDR3, the full variable domain is DAGVTQSPTHLIKTRGQQVTLRCSPKSGHDTVSWYQQALGQGPQFIFQYYEEEERQRGNFPDRFSGHQFPNYSSELNVNALLLGDSALYLCASHTWDTEAFFGQGTRLTVV.

The gene calls are TRBV25-1 and TRBJ2-7; D unclear. Trimming took off 5 bases at V and 6 bases at J, with 23 bases between the two ends. From germline, CDR1 is MGHDK and CDR2 SYGVNS. This CDR3 is built from 16 residues. This CDR3 is CASSKRSAFVPGEQYF. The CDR3 nucleotides are TGTGCCAGCAGTAAAAGAAGCGCGTTCGTTCCGGGCGAGCAGTACTTC.

This clonotype was recorded many times. The V gene is TRBV7-2, the J gene TRBJ2-7; D is possibly TRBD1 (5 bases). Germline V gene sequence: CDR1 SGHTA, CDR2 FQGNSA. This CDR3 contains 16 residues. V was shortened by 5 bases and J by 1 base, with 18 bases between the two germline ends. CDR3 region: CASSPFSAPGSYEQYF. The CDR3 nucleotides are TGTGCCAGCAGCCCCTTTAGTGCCCCAGGGTCCTACGAGCAGTACTTC.

This chain connects TRBV11-2 to TRBJ1-1; 7 bases fit TRBD1. CDR1 and CDR2 (germline): SGHAT, FQNNGV. Germline trimming cut 5 bases from V and 0 bases from J; bases unmatched to any gene: 6. The CDR3 sequence is 15 residues long. The CDR3 here is CASSAQGQLNTEAFF. CDR3 nucleotide sequence: TGTGCCAGCAGCGCACAGGGACAGTTGAACACTGAAGCTTTCTTT. Full variable domain (missing parts from reference TRBV11-2 and TRBJ1-1): EAGVAQSPRYKIIEKRQSVAFWCNPISGHATLYWYQQILGQGPKLLIQFQNNGVVDDSQLPKDRFSAERLKGVDSTLKIQPAKLEDSAVYLCASSAQGQLNTEAFFGQGTRLTVV.

The V gene is TRBV6-1, the J gene TRBJ1-1; TRBD1 aligns across 7 bases. Trimming removed 4 bases from V and 1 base from J; junction bases left unmatched: 6. Germline values: CDR1 MNHNS, CDR2 SASEGT. This CDR3 is 15 amino acids long. CDR3 in amino acids: CASSGRDSRNTEAFF. Written as DNA, the CDR3 is TGTGCCAGCAGTGGCAGGGACAGCCGGAACACTGAAGCTTTCTTT.

This clonotype was counted at least ten times. This chain connects TRBV3-1 to TRBJ1-1; TRBD1 might be the D (6 bases). V lost 0 bases, J lost 5 bases, and 16 bases lay in between. Germline lookup yields CDR1 LGHDT and CDR2 YNNKEL (reference sequence). This CDR3 has 16 amino acids. CDR3 sequence reads: CASSQDWGRGLTEAFF. In DNA, the CDR3 is TGTGCCAGCAGCCAAGATTGGGGCAGGGGATTAACTGAAGCTTTCTTT. The whole variable domain, remainder taken from reference TRBV3-1 and TRBJ1-1, is DTAVSQTPKYLVTQMGNDKSIKCEQNLGHDTMYWYKQDSKKFLKIMFSYNNKELIINETVPNRFSPKSPDKAHLNLHINSLELGDSAVYFCASSQDWGRGLTEAFFGQGTRLTVV.

This clonotype was seen a few times. The missing conserved phenylalanine or tryptophan at the end of this CDR3 makes a read error likely. The V and J genes are TRBV24-1 and TRBJ2-2; possible D gene TRBD2, 6 bases. In germline, CDR1 is KGHDR, CDR2 SFDVKD. Trimming took 8 bases from V and 6 from J, leaving 9 bases between them. This CDR3 has 12 amino acids. The CDR3 sequence: CATISGAGELFS. CDR3 bases: TGTGCCACCATATCGGGGGCCGGGGAGCTGTTTTCT.

This clonotype was recorded many times. The CDR3 loop is CASSMGRGRGETQYF. The DNA for the CDR3 is TGTGCCAGTAGTATGGGCAGGGGGCGAGGAGAGACCCAGTACTTC. This chain connects TRBV19 to TRBJ2-5, with TRBD1 identical over 8 bases. CDR3 length equals 15 residues. The junction had 7 bases not matched to a gene; V was cut back by 3 bases and J by 4 bases. Germline loops: CDR1 LNHDA, CDR2 SQIVND (reference sequence).